These 23 T cell receptor beta chains were sequenced from one sample in a study of blood T cell repertoires in COVID-19. Repertoires were generated with immunoSEQ multiplex PCR, while TCRdb's copy carries only in-frame clones and drops some. The sample records approximately 250,000 clones, around 89% being singletons. Sequenced: PBMCs or T cells enriched from blood (not recorded which). The origin of the receptors is a woman aged 40 to 50 with acute COVID-19.

This sequence joins TRBV19 and TRBJ2-3, with TRBD2 as a possible D gene (5 bases). The germline V gene encodes CDR1 LNHDA and CDR2 SQIVND (reference sequence). The CDR3 contains 12 residues. V gave up 5 bases and J gave up 9 bases, with 12 bases separating them. The CDR3 coding sequence is TGTGCCAGTAGTGGAAATAGAGGGACGCAGTATTTT. This sequence encodes CASSGNRGTQYF.

This chain connects TRBV2 to TRBJ1-1; tentative D call: TRBD1 (5 bases). V was cut by 3 bases and J by 6 bases, with 11 bases left in between. CDR3 size: 13 residues. Germline V gene lookup returns CDR1 SNHLY and CDR2 FYNNEI. The CDR3 protein is CASSDRVWAEAFF. The CDR3 nucleotides read TGTGCCAGCAGTGACAGGGTTTGGGCTGAAGCTTTCTTT.

V gene TRBV12-3 or TRBV12-4 combines with J gene TRBJ1-2; D not resolved. CDR3 length: 13 residues. Trimming removed 6 bases at V and 7 bases at J, with 15 bases between. The CDR3 nucleotides read TGTGCCAGCAGCCCTAACTACGGGAGTGGCTACACCTTC. Translated: CASSPNYGSGYTF.

The rearrangement uses TRBV28 and TRBJ2-1; D might be TRBD2 (6 bases). CDR3 size: 14 residues. V lost 3 bases and J lost 9, with 15 bases in between. Germline V gene sequence: CDR1 MDHEN, CDR2 SYDVKM. The CDR3 is CASSLGGKLGEQFF. The CDR3 coding sequence is TGTGCCAGCAGTTTGGGCGGGAAGTTGGGTGAGCAGTTCTTC. Full variable domain (rest looked up from reference TRBV28 and TRBJ2-1): DVKVTQSSRYLVKRTGEKVFLECVQDMDHENMFWYRQDPGLGLRLIYFSYDVKMKEKGDIPEGYSVSREKKERFSLILESASTNQTSMYLCASSLGGKLGEQFFGPGTRLTVL.

The CDR3, as DNA: TGTGCCAGCAGCTCCAGGGGAGCGGGAAAGGTGGGCGAGCAGTACGTC. This gives the protein CASSSRGAGKVGEQYV. The chain links TRBV28 to TRBJ2-7, with D perhaps TRBD2 (7 bases). Germline V gene lookup returns CDR1 MDHEN and CDR2 SYDVKM. Trimming took off 6 bases at V and 6 bases at J, with 24 bases between the two ends. The CDR3 covers 16 residues.

The chain employs TRBV24-1 and TRBJ2-1, with TRBD2 identical over 14 bases. The length of the CDR3 is 19 residues. The germline V gene encodes CDR1 KGHDR and CDR2 SFDVKD. Trimming removed 1 base from V and 1 base from J; junction bases left unmatched: 5. CDR3 nucleotide sequence: TGTGCCACCAGTGATTTCCAGGGGACTAGCGGGAGTTCCTACAATGAGCAGTTCTTC. Its translation is CATSDFQGTSGSSYNEQFF.

The V and J genes are TRBV2 and TRBJ1-6; D ambiguous. The CDR3 consists of 15 residues. The V gene's germline CDR1 is SNHLY and CDR2 FYNNEI. The V end lost 1 base, the J end lost 10 bases, and 14 bases lay between the germline ends. CDR3 sequence: CASSEGGLRTSPLHF. In nucleotides, the CDR3 is TGTGCCAGCAGTGAAGGCGGGCTCCGAACCTCACCCCTCCACTTT. Combining the CDR3 with reference TRBV2 and TRBJ1-6 gives the whole variable domain EPEVTQTPSHQVTQMGQEVILRCVPISNHLYFYWYRQILGQKVEFLVSFYNNEISEKSEIFDDQFSVERPDGSNFTLKIRSTKLEDSAMYFCASSEGGLRTSPLHFGNGTRLTVT.

V gene TRBV14 combines with J gene TRBJ1-2; D gene ambiguous. CDR3 size: 13 residues. Looked up from germline, CDR1 is SGHDN and CDR2 is FVKESK. V was shortened by 1 base and J by 2 bases, with 5 bases between the two germline ends. The CDR3 loop is CASSQVPNYGYTF. In nucleotides, the CDR3 is TGTGCCAGCAGCCAAGTTCCAAACTATGGCTACACCTTC.

J is TRBJ2-3 and V is TRBV27; D is unclear. V lost 10 bases, J lost 9 bases, and 17 bases lay in between. Germline V gene data show CDR1 as MNHEY and CDR2 as SMNVEV (reference sequence). This CDR3 is 12 amino acids long. CDR3 protein: CATQESHRTQYF. CDR3 in DNA: TGTGCCACCCAAGAAAGTCATAGAACGCAGTATTTT.

This chain links TRBV16 with TRBJ2-1, with TRBD1 as a possible D gene (5 bases). The CDR3 totals 17 residues. Germline CDR1 is KGHSY and CDR2 is FQNENV. V lost 2 bases, J lost 1 base, and 15 bases lay in between. The CDR3 spells CASSQSLRQGSYNEQFF. The CDR3 nucleotides are TGTGCCAGCAGCCAAAGTCTGAGGCAGGGATCCTACAATGAGCAGTTCTTC.

The V and J genes are TRBV5-1 and TRBJ1-2, with a weak D call TRBD1 (6 bases). Germline V gene lookup returns CDR1 SGHRS and CDR2 YFSETQ. This CDR3 region has 14 residues. The V end was cut by 5 bases, the J end by 0 bases, with 11 bases between. CDR3 amino acids: CASSFQGTNYGYTF. In DNA form, the CDR3 reads TGCGCCAGCAGTTTTCAGGGGACTAACTATGGCTACACCTTC.

The gene calls are TRBV7-9 and TRBJ2-7; TRBD1 might be the D (5 bases). V lost 4 bases and J lost 3, with 13 bases in between. Looked up from germline, CDR1 is SEHNR and CDR2 is FQNEAQ (reference sequence). The CDR3 contains 14 residues. CDR3: CASSSSTEDYEQYV. CDR3 DNA sequence: TGTGCCAGCAGCTCATCGACAGAGGACTACGAGCAGTACGTC.

Of note for this clone: The sample carries other DNA sequences with the same CDR3. The gene calls are TRBV29-1 and TRBJ2-3; a possible D gene is TRBD2 (6 bases). Trimming shortened V by 6 bases and J by 3 bases, and 13 bases separated the two germline ends. Germline V lookup: CDR1 SQVTM, CDR2 ANQGSEA. The CDR3 totals 13 residues. The CDR3 bases are TGCAGCGTGGACCGTGGGGGGACAGATACGCAGTATTTT. Encoded protein: CSVDRGGTDTQYF.

V and J are TRBV12-3 or TRBV12-4 and TRBJ2-6, with a weak D call TRBD2 (5 bases). The ends were cut back, 2 bases at V and 15 bases at J, with 8 bases in the middle. The CDR3 sequence is 11 residues long. Here the CDR3 DNA reads TGTGCCAGCAGTTTAATCGAGGGCCTGACTTTC. Its translation: CASSLIEGLTF.

This chain uses TRBV9 with TRBJ2-7, with D perhaps matching TRBD2 (6 bases). Trimming removed 0 bases at V and 6 bases at J, with 10 bases between. Germline CDR1 SGDLS, CDR2 YYNGEE. This CDR3 is 13 amino acids long. CDR3 DNA: TGTGCCAGCAGCGTAGCCGGGGGAATCGAGCAGTACTTC. Its translation: CASSVAGGIEQYF.

The V and J genes are TRBV7-2 and TRBJ1-1; no clear D. Germline-derived CDR1 and CDR2 are SGHTA and FQGNSA. The CDR3 sequence is 15 residues long. Between the trimmed V and J ends, which lost 0 bases and 0 bases, there was a span of 8 bases. Here the CDR3 reads CASSLAWGVNTEAFF. CDR3 sequence (DNA): TGTGCCAGCAGCTTAGCATGGGGAGTGAACACTGAAGCTTTCTTT.

This clone appeared a single time. This rearrangement joins TRBV14 to TRBJ1-1; 7 bases match TRBD1. CDR1 is SGHDN, CDR2 FVKESK, per germline. This CDR3 region has 13 residues. V trimming: 2 bases; J trimming: 3 bases; junction bases outside the gene matches: 0. This chain's CDR3 is CASSQTGDTEAFF. CDR3 in DNA: TGTGCCAGCAGCCAAACAGGGGACACTGAAGCTTTCTTT.

This clone was seen only once. At the DNA level, this CDR3 is encoded by other sequences in the same sample as well. The V call is TRBV6-5, the J call TRBJ2-7, with a tentative D call TRBD1 (5 bases). The germline V gene encodes CDR1 MNHEY and CDR2 SVGAGI. CDR3 size: 13 residues. Deletions cut 2 bases from V and 1 base from J, with 6 bases between. The CDR3 DNA sequence: TGTGCCAGCAGTTACAGGGGATCCTACGAGCAGTACTTC. It yields the protein CASSYRGSYEQYF.

V usage is TRBV19 and J usage is TRBJ1-5; TRBD1 is a possible D gene (5 bases). The CDR3 extends over 13 amino acids. V lost 2 bases and J lost 7, with 9 bases in between. Per the germline V gene, CDR1 is LNHDA and CDR2 is SQIVND (reference sequence). Written as DNA, the CDR3 is TGTGCCAGTAGTATAAGGGGTTCGCAGCCCCAGCATTTT. It yields the protein CASSIRGSQPQHF.

The chain uses TRBV18 and TRBJ1-1; the match to TRBD1 covers 8 bases. CDR1 KGHSH and CDR2 LQKENI come from the germline V gene. V shed 4 bases, J shed 3 bases, and the junction held 7 bases outside the gene matches. The CDR3 covers 15 residues. The CDR3 loop is CASSRAGGWDTEAFF. CDR3 sequence (DNA): TGTGCCAGCTCACGCGCAGGGGGCTGGGACACTGAAGCTTTCTTT.

V gene TRBV24-1 combines with J gene TRBJ2-3; possibly TRBD1 for D (6 bases). This CDR3 region has 15 residues. Germline assignment: CDR1 KGHDR and CDR2 SFDVKD. Trimming pared 7 bases from V and 2 bases from J, leaving 15 bases between. The CDR3 is CATSPAGAHTDTQYF. The CDR3 DNA reads TGTGCCACCAGCCCCGCAGGGGCCCACACAGATACGCAGTATTTT.

This chain joins TRBV7-3 and TRBJ2-2; weak D call: TRBD1 (6 bases). V lost 5 bases and J 0 bases, leaving 10 bases between the germline ends. The CDR3 runs to 15 residues. Germline values: CDR1 SGHTA, CDR2 FQGTGA. The CDR3 DNA reads as TGTGCCAGCAGCCTTACAGGGACGAACACCGGGGAGCTGTTTTTT. Protein product: CASSLTGTNTGELFF.

The chain combines TRBV29-1 with TRBJ2-4; TRBD1 might be the D (5 bases). Germline CDR1 and CDR2: SQVTM and ANQGSEA. The CDR3 is 13 residues long. V dropped 4 bases and J dropped 6 bases, with 13 bases sitting between them. CDR3 amino acids: CSVVGREGNIQYF. The CDR3 nucleotides are TGCAGCGTTGTCGGCAGGGAAGGAAACATTCAGTACTTC. The full variable domain, its missing parts supplied by reference TRBV29-1 and TRBJ2-4, is SAVISQKPSRDICQRGTSLTIQCQVDSQVTMMFWYRQQPGQSLTLIATANQGSEATYESGFVIDKFPISRPNLTFSTLTVSNMSPEDSSIYLCSVVGREGNIQYFGAGTRLSVL.